Listed here are 27 T cell receptor beta chains from one sample, sequenced in a study of T cells in Graves' hyperthyroidism and ophthalmopathy. The investigators amplified TCR beta CDR3 regions from RNA transcripts. In the first-round RT-PCR of the TCR CDR3, the HTBI primer set was used. TCRdb recomputed calls from the multiplex PCR reads with MiXCR, one row per CDR3 protein. Counted here are fewer than 350,000 distinct CDR3 sequences, 12% to 15% occurring once; the ten biggest clones make up roughly 30%. The sequencing input was blood. Source of these receptors: a woman aged 45-60 years with Graves' hyperthyroidism that later progressed to Graves' ophthalmopathy.

This clonotype was seen repeatedly, ten times or more. The chain combines TRBV29-1 with TRBJ2-5; D is ambiguous. CDR1 and CDR2 (germline): SQVTM, ANQGSEA. V was shortened by 6 bases and J by 1 base, with 15 bases between the two germline ends. The CDR3 loop spans 14 amino acids. The CDR3 reads CSVPWAGPQETQYF. In DNA form, the CDR3 reads TGCAGCGTCCCCTGGGCAGGACCCCAAGAGACCCAGTACTTC.

This clonotype was detected a few times. This chain uses TRBV5-1 with TRBJ2-7; 7 nucleotides align to TRBD1. V shed 5 bases and J 4 bases; nucleotides not matched to a gene: 9. Germline values: CDR1 SGHRS, CDR2 YFSETQ. The CDR3 runs 14 residues. CDR3 region: CASSSRQGGYEQYF. The CDR3 DNA sequence: TGCGCCAGCAGTTCGCGACAGGGTGGATACGAGCAGTACTTC.

V is TRBV5-1 and J is TRBJ2-2, with D possibly matching TRBD2 (5 bases). Trimming left V 4 bases short and J 6 bases short, with 13 bases between. The CDR3 loop spans 14 amino acids. The germline V gene encodes CDR1 SGHRS and CDR2 YFSETQ. The CDR3: CASSLAGSPGELFF. The CDR3 nucleotides are TGCGCCAGCAGCCTGGCTGGGAGCCCCGGGGAGCTGTTTTTT.

This clonotype was detected many times. This chain connects TRBV20-1 to TRBJ1-2; TRBD1 aligns across 11 bases. The CDR3 spans 14 residues. The V gene's germline CDR1 is DFQATT and CDR2 SNEGSKA (reference sequence). J lost 8 bases, V lost 5 bases, and 10 bases had no gene match. The CDR3 spells CSAVIRDRGTGYTF. The CDR3 region has the DNA TGCAGTGCTGTCATCCGGGACAGGGGGACCGGCTACACCTTC.

In this sample, this clonotype turned up a few times. The V gene is TRBV24-1, the J gene TRBJ2-2, with a possible D match to TRBD2 (7 bases). CDR3 length: 13 amino acids. CDR1 KGHDR and CDR2 SFDVKD come from the germline V gene. V was clipped by 9 bases and J by 7 bases, with 14 bases between them. CDR3 coding DNA: TGTGCCACCCGCGGGGGCGCTTTCGGGGAGCTGTTTTTT. It translates to CATRGGAFGELFF.

This clonotype came up many times. The chain couples TRBV12-3 or TRBV12-4 to TRBJ2-3; TRBD2 agrees at 11 bases. The V segment lost 4 bases and the J segment 1 base; nucleotides outside the gene matches: 13. The CDR3 extends over 19 amino acids. The CDR3 protein is CASSSPMVAGGQGTDTQYF. As DNA, the CDR3 is TGTGCCAGCAGTTCCCCAATGGTAGCGGGAGGGCAGGGCACAGATACGCAGTATTTT.

There are a few counts of this clonotype. The V call is TRBV18, the J call TRBJ1-6, with TRBD1 matching over 7 bases. From germline, CDR1 is KGHSH and CDR2 LQKENI. The CDR3 totals 17 residues. J gave up 6 bases and V 0 bases, and 8 bases lay outside the gene matches. Here the CDR3 reads CASSPPSTGARNSPLHF. CDR3 in DNA: TGTGCCAGCTCACCACCCTCCACAGGGGCGCGTAATTCACCCCTCCACTTT.

This clonotype was detected many times. V is TRBV20-1 and J is TRBJ2-3, with 7 bases identical to TRBD2. CDR1 is DFQATT, CDR2 SNEGSKA, per germline (reference sequence). The CDR3 has 16 amino acids. Trimming cost V 1 base and J 2 bases; bases outside gene matches: 9. CDR3 nucleotides: TGCAGTGCTAGAGGGAGGGGAGGGGTCAACACAGATACGCAGTATTTT. Its protein is CSARGRGGVNTDTQYF.

About this clonotype: Just one base apart from a much larger clone, this may be a read error. The chain is built from TRBV7-9 and TRBJ2-7; TRBD1 or TRBD2 may be the D gene (5 bases each). V lost 5 bases and J lost 6, with 11 bases in between. The CDR3 runs to 12 residues. Germline-derived CDR1 and CDR2 are SEHNR and FQNEAQ (reference sequence). CDR3 sequence (DNA): TGTGCCAGCAGCACAGGCGGGTTCGAGCAGTACTTC. Its translation is CASSTGGFEQYF. The full variable domain, completed using reference TRBV7-9 and TRBJ2-7, is DTGVSQNPRHKITKRGQNVTFRCDPISEHNRLYWYRQTLGQGPEFLTYFQNEAQLEKSRLLSDRFSAERPKGSFSTLEIQRTEQGDSAMYLCASSTGGFEQYFGPGTRLTVT.

This clonotype was counted ten times or more. The V call is TRBV6-1, the J call TRBJ1-2; D perhaps matches TRBD1 (6 bases). Germline values: CDR1 MNHNS, CDR2 SASEGT. Trimming left V 5 bases short and J 4 bases short, with 20 bases between. The CDR3 extends over 16 amino acids. CDR3: CASSSRVTGDLYGYTF. The CDR3 DNA follows: TGTGCCAGCAGTTCCAGAGTGACAGGAGATCTCTATGGCTACACCTTC.

This clonotype has just a few counts. The rearrangement joins TRBV5-1 to TRBJ2-1, with D maybe TRBD2 (6 bases). Per germline, CDR1 SGHRS and CDR2 YFSETQ. The CDR3 runs to 17 residues. V was cut by 1 base and J by 4 bases, with 18 bases left in between. The CDR3, as DNA: TGCGCCAGCAGCTTGTTACCTACGGGGGTTTCATACAATGAGCAGTTCTTC. Protein sequence: CASSLLPTGVSYNEQFF.

The chain has TRBV20-1 and TRBJ1-5; D is unresolved. The germline CDR1 and CDR2 sequences are DFQATT and SNEGSKA (reference sequence). This CDR3 spans 14 amino acids. V was shortened by 3 bases and J by 1 base, with 10 bases between the two germline ends. CDR3 loop: CSARSGSSNQPQHF. CDR3 sequence (DNA): TGCAGTGCTAGGTCCGGGTCGAGCAATCAGCCCCAGCATTTT.

This clonotype occurred many times. The chain links TRBV11-2 to TRBJ2-1; D might be TRBD2 (6 bases). V lost 1 base and J lost 10, with 14 bases in between. From germline, CDR1 is SGHAT and CDR2 FQNNGV. The CDR3 totals 14 residues. This chain's CDR3 is CASSLVGQDYEQFF. CDR3 in DNA: TGTGCCAGCAGCTTAGTAGGCCAGGACTACGAGCAGTTCTTC.

This rearrangement joins TRBV6-2 or TRBV6-3 to TRBJ1-2, with D perhaps matching TRBD1 (5 bases). Trimming took off 6 bases at V and 4 bases at J, with 15 bases between the two ends. The CDR3 is 14 residues long. Per germline, CDR1 MNHEY and CDR2 SVGEGT. For the CDR3, the DNA is TGTGCCAGCAGATACCAACAGGCTCCCTATGGCTACACCTTC. This codes for CASRYQQAPYGYTF.

The chain joins TRBV19 to TRBJ2-2; D is undetermined. The CDR3 is made up of 14 amino acids. Trimming removed 3 bases at V and 13 bases at J, with 18 bases between. The germline gives CDR1 LNHDA, CDR2 SQIVND (reference sequence). This CDR3 reads CASSMWGRRFMLFF. CDR3 nucleotides: TGTGCCAGTAGTATGTGGGGAAGGCGTTTTATGCTGTTTTTT.

The chain recombines TRBV20-1 with TRBJ2-2, with 8 bases fitting TRBD1. V gave up 0 bases and J gave up 7 bases; unmatched junction bases: 10. CDR3 length equals 16 residues. CDR1 and CDR2 (germline): DFQATT, SNEGSKA (reference sequence). The DNA of the CDR3 is TGCAGTGCTAGAGATCCGCGGCAGGGGGCCGACGGGGAGCTGTTTTTT. Its protein product is CSARDPRQGADGELFF.

This clonotype came up many times. The chain combines TRBV7-9 with TRBJ2-1; 9 bases align to TRBD2. Germline-derived CDR1 and CDR2 are SEHNR and FQNEAQ (reference sequence). Trimming cost V 5 bases and J 4 bases; bases outside gene matches: 9. CDR3 size: 16 residues. The CDR3 sequence is CASSPPRGGGYNEQFF. CDR3 nucleotide sequence: TGTGCCAGCAGCCCCCCCCGCGGGGGGGGATACAATGAGCAGTTCTTC.

The sample holds many counts of this clonotype. This chain links TRBV20-1 with TRBJ2-1; 10 bases match TRBD1. The CDR3 totals 14 residues. Germline V gene data show CDR1 as DFQATT and CDR2 as SNEGSKA (reference sequence). J gave up 9 bases and V 0 bases, and 5 bases lay outside the gene matches. CDR3 sequence (DNA): TGCAGTGCTAGAGAGGACAGGGGGTACGGTGAGCAGTTCTTC. Amino acids: CSAREDRGYGEQFF.

This clonotype was counted at least ten times. This rearrangement joins TRBV30 to TRBJ2-1; 11 positions agree with TRBD2. Per germline, CDR1 GTSNPN and CDR2 SVGIG (reference sequence). CDR3 length equals 17 residues. J lost 7 bases, V lost 0 bases, and 11 bases had no gene match. For the CDR3, the DNA is TGTGCCTGGAGTGTAGTTGGTATAGCGGGAGGGCTTAATGAGCAGTTCTTC. It specifies CAWSVVGIAGGLNEQFF.

This clonotype has just a few counts. The chain uses TRBV6-1 and TRBJ2-1, with 10 bases matching TRBD2. Trimming removed 6 bases from V and 9 bases from J; junction bases left unmatched: 2. This CDR3 contains 12 residues. CDR1 and CDR2 (germline): MNHNS, SASEGT. CDR3 amino acids: CASRAGGVEQFF. The CDR3 DNA is TGTGCCAGCAGAGCGGGGGGGGTTGAGCAGTTCTTC.

This chain joins TRBV5-4 and TRBJ2-4, with 8 bases matching TRBD2. From germline, CDR1 is SGHNT and CDR2 YYREEE (reference sequence). CDR3 length equals 14 residues. The junction had 8 bases not matched to a gene; V was cut back by 4 bases and J by 8 bases. Written as DNA, the CDR3 is TGTGCCAGCAGCACTAGCGGAGCGGGGGACATTCAGTACTTC. Encoded protein: CASSTSGAGDIQYF.

Judged by abundance, this clonotype is medium-sized. The genes are TRBV28 and TRBJ2-7; a weak D match, TRBD1 (6 bases). This CDR3 region has 16 residues. In germline, CDR1 is MDHEN, CDR2 SYDVKM. Trimming removed 7 bases at V and 4 bases at J, with 23 bases between. In DNA form, the CDR3 reads TGTGCCAGCATACCACCGGGCCACCAAGGGGGTTACGAGCAGTACTTC. Translation: CASIPPGHQGGYEQYF.

In its sample, this clonotype was seen many times. This chain joins TRBV6-2 or TRBV6-3 and TRBJ2-2, with 7 bases fitting TRBD2. CDR1 MNHEY and CDR2 SVGEGT come from the germline V gene. Trimming cost V 2 bases and J 2 bases; bases outside gene matches: 5. CDR3 length equals 16 residues. The CDR3 reads CASSYRLAANTGELFF. Here the CDR3 DNA reads TGTGCCAGCAGTTACCGGCTAGCGGCTAACACCGGGGAGCTGTTTTTT.

This rearrangement joins TRBV11-2 to TRBJ2-1; the match to TRBD1 covers 7 bases. The CDR3 has 15 residues. Germline CDR1 is SGHAT and CDR2 is FQNNGV. V lost 0 bases, J lost 4 bases, and 3 bases stayed unmatched. The CDR3 is CASSLDGTAYNEQFF. The CDR3 DNA reads TGTGCCAGCAGCTTAGATGGGACAGCGTACAATGAGCAGTTCTTC. The full variable domain, in which reference TRBV11-2 and TRBJ2-1 provide the parts outside the CDR3, is EAGVAQSPRYKIIEKRQSVAFWCNPISGHATLYWYQQILGQGPKLLIQFQNNGVVDDSQLPKDRFSAERLKGVDSTLKIQPAKLEDSAVYLCASSLDGTAYNEQFFGPGTRLTVL.

Only a few counts were recorded for this clonotype. A single base separates this from a much larger clone, so it may be a read error. The genes are TRBV11-2 and TRBJ2-3, with 8 nucleotides matching TRBD2. The germline gives CDR1 SGHAT, CDR2 FQNNGV. The junction had 18 bases not matched to a gene; V was cut back by 3 bases and J by 4 bases. CDR3 length equals 19 residues. The CDR3 DNA reads TGTGCCAGCAGCTTCACAGGGATCGCACGGGCGGGGGGCGCAGATACGCAGTATTTT. This gives the protein CASSFTGIARAGGADTQYF.

Points on this clonotype: A much larger clone sits a single nucleotide away, making a read error possible. The chain is built from TRBV19 and TRBJ1-1; perhaps TRBD1 as D (6 bases). The CDR3 contains 17 residues. Germline lookup yields CDR1 LNHDA and CDR2 SQIVND (reference sequence). The CDR3 nucleotides are TGTGCCAGTAGTATCTCCAGGGGATTGGGAACGAGGACTGGAGCTTTCTTT. It translates to CASSISRGLGTRTGAFF.

The chain recombines TRBV20-1 with TRBJ2-7; TRBD1 matches at 10 bases. Germline CDR1 DFQATT, CDR2 SNEGSKA (reference sequence). Unmatched junction bases numbered 2, after V lost 6 bases and J lost 0 bases. The CDR3 contains 13 residues. The CDR3 here is CSARTGGSYEQYF. CDR3 in DNA: TGCAGTGCCCGGACAGGGGGCTCCTACGAGCAGTACTTC.